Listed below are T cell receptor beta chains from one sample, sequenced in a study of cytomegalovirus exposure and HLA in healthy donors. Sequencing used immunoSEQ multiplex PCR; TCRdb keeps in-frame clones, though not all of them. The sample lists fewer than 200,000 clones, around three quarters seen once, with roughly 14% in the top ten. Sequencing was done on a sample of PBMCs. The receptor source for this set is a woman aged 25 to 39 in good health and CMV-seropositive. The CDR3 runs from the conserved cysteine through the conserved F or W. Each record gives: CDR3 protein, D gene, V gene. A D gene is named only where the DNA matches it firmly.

CDR3: CASSPWDRSSSYNEQFF
D: TRBD1
V: TRBV5-6

CDR3: CAWSSARTGLGYGYTF
D: TRBD1
V: TRBV30

CDR3: CAWSWSFTGVNQPQHF
D: TRBD1
V: TRBV30

CDR3: CASSPGTSGGQGGELFF
D: TRBD2
V: TRBV2

CDR3: CASSLALDYGYTF
D: -
V: TRBV7-9

CDR3: CASATGVADYGYTF
D: TRBD1
V: TRBV2

CDR3: CASSIGGVQDPYSNQPQHF
D: -
V: TRBV19

CDR3: CASSQALAFTGELFF
D: -
V: TRBV14

CDR3: CASSIGSGGRTDTQYF
D: TRBD2
V: TRBV19

CDR3: CASSQTGPPSPLHF
D: TRBD1
V: TRBV6-6

CDR3: CASSATPRGLSYEQYF
D: -
V: TRBV2

CDR3: CASSPYDTQYF
D: -
V: TRBV9